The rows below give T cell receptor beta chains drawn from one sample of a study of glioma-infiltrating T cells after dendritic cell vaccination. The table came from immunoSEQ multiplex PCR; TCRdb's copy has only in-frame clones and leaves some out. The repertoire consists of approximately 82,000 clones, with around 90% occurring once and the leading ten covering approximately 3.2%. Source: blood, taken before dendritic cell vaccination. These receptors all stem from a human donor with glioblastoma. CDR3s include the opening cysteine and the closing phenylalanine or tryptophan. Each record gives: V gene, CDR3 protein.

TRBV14	CASSQDWGGITEAFF
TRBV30	CAWSRGASGNSPLHF
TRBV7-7	CASSLVAGGTNEQFF
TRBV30	CACPTGDGNYGYTF
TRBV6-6	CASSYSDRKSGNTIYF
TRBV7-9	CASSPAGSVSNEQFF
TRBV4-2	CASSQDERGSGTDTQYF
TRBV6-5	CASSLGQGAYEQYF
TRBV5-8	CASSLDLTSGLWHEQFF
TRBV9	CASRKGTGGTYNEQFF
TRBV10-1	CASSDYTDTQYF
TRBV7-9	CASSLRQGGEKLFF
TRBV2	CASRAPGGGYGYTF
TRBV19	CASSRTGGETQYF
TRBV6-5	CASSSLAGGRWEQYF
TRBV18	CASSLSTSGGSDTQYF
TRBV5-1	CASSPRTSNQPQHF
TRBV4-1	CASSLLGVLDTQYF
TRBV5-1	CASSLRGKEETQYF
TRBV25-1	CASSPPGGNQPQHF
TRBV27	CASRSDRVSGEAFF
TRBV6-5	CASSYGLAGGGGELFF
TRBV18	CASKTQGSFNEKLFF
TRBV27	CASSLGSGGFYEQYF
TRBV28	CASSPQGTGWDGYTF
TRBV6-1	CASSRHSGQEGYTF
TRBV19	CASSTGLVTGELFF
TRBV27	CASSSGVREKLFF
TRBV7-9	CASSSAREQYF
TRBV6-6	CASSYGAGQGGTEAFF
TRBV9	CASSALTGQGLETQYF
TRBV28	CASSREFQTPETNYGYTF
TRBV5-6	CASSRRTGTYEQYF
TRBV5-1	CASSLAGQGYMNTEAFF
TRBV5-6	CASSPTGQSYNSPLHF
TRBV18	CASSPDGQGQHF
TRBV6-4	CASSRHPGRTSTDTQYF
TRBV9	CASSAGDRNYEQYF
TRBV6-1	CASSLQGSDGYTF
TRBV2	CASRPTSGGYNEQFF
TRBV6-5	CASSYSGSVPWHEQYF
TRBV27	CASSFPPGRGITEAFF
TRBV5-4	CASSLAGTSGRTDTQYF
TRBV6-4	CASSPTSGSSYNEQFF
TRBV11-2	CASSPGAGQGALGTEAFF
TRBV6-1	CASSERVVQGKGTF
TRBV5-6	CASSLAGYEQFF
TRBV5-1	CASSFSASGGHEQFF
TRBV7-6	CASSRLGRFATQYF
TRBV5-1	CASSSDRGGEKLFF